This T cell receptor beta chain was obtained from a study of T-cell reconstitution after alpha-beta-depleted transplantation in children. Study-level findings and limits: Where alpha-beta T cells came from about two months after transplant was reportedly several hundred expanded graft clones. The authors attributed T-cell counts and diversity one year after transplant mostly to newly produced T cells. Recipient T cells and thymic progenitors that survived gave rise to the high TCRbeta diversity observed at day 60 in some patients.

Unique molecular identifiers were used to barcode this TCRbeta library. One entry per CDR3 protein results from TCRdb running MiXCR on the PCR reads. This table has around 60,000 distinct CDR3 sequences, about 40% appearing once. CDR1 is SEHNR, CDR2 FQNEAQ, per germline (reference sequence). Trimming pared 1 base from V and 3 bases from J, leaving 7 bases between. CDR3 length: 14 residues. A note on this clonotype: The target antigen is unknown.

This chain connects TRBV7-9 to TRBJ1-5, with no clear D. This clonotype was sampled from a male patient aged 10 to 17 who had a stem cell transplant for acute lymphoblastic leukemia, so the T cells may come from the graft donor. The sequencing used PBMCs, mostly from graft donor cells, collected 360 days after TCRalphabeta/CD19-depleted stem cell transplant. As DNA, the CDR3 is TGTGCCAGCAGCTTAGGAAGTCCCAATCAGCCCCAGCATTTT. It yields the protein CASSLGSPNQPQHF.